The 2 T cell receptor beta chains below come from one sample, sequenced in a study of blood T cell repertoires in COVID-19. The table came from immunoSEQ multiplex PCR; TCRdb's copy has only in-frame clones and leaves some out. The data show approximately 260,000 clones, approximately 82% seen once. The specimen sequenced was peripheral blood. The receptors stem from a man aged 60 to 75 who had recovered from COVID-19.

The gene calls are TRBV30 and TRBJ2-1, with 11 nucleotides matching TRBD1. The CDR3 consists of 17 residues. V was clipped by 0 bases and J by 9 bases; unmatched bases: 13. Germline V lookup: CDR1 GTSNPN, CDR2 SVGIG (reference sequence). CDR3 nucleotide sequence: TGTGCCTGGAGTGTACCTGGGGACAGGGGGAGAGGGGTTGAGCAGTTCTTC. The encoded protein is CAWSVPGDRGRGVEQFF.

The chain combines TRBV27 with TRBJ2-3; TRBD2 matches at 8 bases. This CDR3 comprises 17 residues. CDR1 MNHEY and CDR2 SMNVEV come from the germline V gene (reference sequence). The junction had 12 bases not matched to a gene; V was cut back by 5 bases and J by 2 bases. DNA for the CDR3: TGTGCCAGCAGTACCTCCGGACTAGCCCGCCCCACAGATACGCAGTATTTT. Translating it yields CASSTSGLARPTDTQYF.